The 15 T cell receptor beta chains below all came from one sample that was sequenced in a study of shared clonotypes between healthy human individuals. The repertoire was sequenced with immunoSEQ multiplex PCR; TCRdb's copy has only in-frame clones and lacks some. The sample records 2 million to 2.5 million clones, about 95% being singletons. CD45RO-negative CD8 cells positively selected for CCR7 made up the naive population, which excluded terminally differentiated effector memory CD45RA+ cells. Sequences were obtained from naive CD8+ T cells sorted from blood. These receptors all stem from a man between 18 and 35 years old in good health.

This clone was counted a few times. The rearrangement uses TRBV7-9 and TRBJ1-2; 7 bases align to TRBD1. CDR3 size: 15 residues. Germline CDR1 is SEHNR and CDR2 is FQNEAQ (reference sequence). Losses at the gene ends were 1 base for V and 4 bases for J; bases not matched to a gene: 6. The CDR3 here is CASSLGPGQSYGYTF. Written as DNA, the CDR3 is TGTGCCAGCAGCTTAGGTCCGGGACAGAGCTATGGCTACACCTTC.

This chain connects TRBV11-2 to TRBJ2-3; 10 bases fit TRBD2. The germline gives CDR1 SGHAT, CDR2 FQNNGV. V was clipped by 6 bases and J by 6 bases; unmatched bases: 6. The CDR3 extends over 14 amino acids. CDR3 sequence (DNA): TGTGCCAGCAGGAGCGGGGGGGCCATCGATACGCAGTATTTT. Translation: CASRSGGAIDTQYF.

V is TRBV4-2 and J is TRBJ1-4; the D is unclear. This CDR3 region has 14 residues. CDR1 and CDR2 (germline): LGHNA, YNFKEQ. The V end was cut by 6 bases, the J end by 0 bases, with 8 bases between. CDR3: CASRRVATNEKLFF. The DNA of the CDR3 is TGTGCCAGCAGGAGGGTTGCAACTAATGAAAAACTGTTTTTT.

The chain is built from TRBV7-6 and TRBJ2-7, with D tentatively TRBD1 or TRBD2 (5 bases each). Looked up from germline, CDR1 is SGHVS and CDR2 is FNYEAQ. This CDR3 contains 15 residues. Trimming took off 1 base at V and 4 bases at J, with 14 bases between the two ends. The CDR3 DNA follows: TGTGCCAGCAGCTTAGGGGACGGAGAACCATACGAGCAGTACTTC. Amino acids: CASSLGDGEPYEQYF.

The genes are TRBV30 and TRBJ1-5, with 9 bases identical to TRBD1. CDR3 length: 15 residues. Germline values: CDR1 GTSNPN, CDR2 SVGIG (reference sequence). V was clipped by 1 base and J by 5 bases; unmatched bases: 6. Here the CDR3 reads CAWSDQGQGYQPQHF. The CDR3 bases are TGTGCCTGGAGTGACCAGGGACAGGGTTATCAGCCCCAGCATTTT.

The chain uses TRBV6-1 and TRBJ1-2; TRBD1 agrees at 8 bases. Germline CDR1 is MNHNS and CDR2 is SASEGT. The CDR3 extends over 14 amino acids. After removal of 2 bases from V and 4 bases from J, the junction contained 3 bases not matched to a gene. This CDR3 reads CASSETGTGYGYTF. CDR3 nucleotides: TGTGCCAGCAGTGAAACCGGGACAGGCTATGGCTACACCTTC.

The rearrangement uses TRBV19 and TRBJ1-5; D not resolved. The CDR3 contains 15 residues. V dropped 7 bases and J dropped 3 bases, with 16 bases sitting between them. Looked up from germline, CDR1 is LNHDA and CDR2 is SQIVND (reference sequence). The CDR3 coding sequence is TGTGCCAGTAATAGCGCCGAAGGTTTCAATCAGCCCCAGCATTTT. This codes for CASNSAEGFNQPQHF. Supplemented by reference TRBV19 and TRBJ1-5, the full variable domain reads DGGITQSPKYLFRKEGQNVTLSCEQNLNHDAMYWYRQDPGQGLRLIYYSQIVNDFQKGDIAEGYSVSREKKESFPLTVTSAQKNPTAFYLCASNSAEGFNQPQHFGDGTRLSIL.

This clone was seen a single time. CDR3 nucleotide sequence: TGCGCCAGCAGCCAAGACCCCTCCTTAGCCGAGCAGTACTTC. Encoded protein: CASSQDPSLAEQYF. This chain joins TRBV4-1 and TRBJ2-7, with D unclear. The CDR3 runs to 14 residues. Germline loops: CDR1 MGHRA, CDR2 YSYEKL. V was cut by 0 bases and J by 6 bases, with 12 bases left in between.

V gene TRBV28 combines with J gene TRBJ2-1, with no clear D. Germline V gives CDR1 MDHEN, CDR2 SYDVKM. Trimming took 3 bases from V and 6 from J, leaving 9 bases between them. This CDR3 is built from 13 residues. CDR3 bases: TGTGCCAGCAGTTTCCCCCCATTCAATGAGCAGTTCTTC. Translated, it gives CASSFPPFNEQFF.

Only one count was recorded for this clone. V gene TRBV11-1 combines with J gene TRBJ1-2; D is unclear. V shed 5 bases and J shed 0 bases, with 13 bases lying between them. CDR3 size: 15 residues. CDR1 and CDR2 from the germline V gene are SGHAT and FQDESV (reference sequence). The CDR3 sequence is CASSPPTVSNYGYTF. In nucleotides, the CDR3 is TGTGCCAGCAGCCCCCCCACGGTGTCTAACTATGGCTACACCTTC.

The chain employs TRBV27 and TRBJ2-1, with D maybe TRBD2 (6 bases). Trimming pared 5 bases from V and 4 bases from J, leaving 15 bases between. Germline loops: CDR1 MNHEY, CDR2 SMNVEV (reference sequence). The CDR3 covers 15 residues. The CDR3 DNA follows: TGTGCCAGCAGTCCTGGGGCTAGCGTGTACAATGAGCAGTTCTTC. This gives the protein CASSPGASVYNEQFF.

The J gene is TRBJ2-7, the V gene TRBV6-5; 7 nucleotides line up with TRBD2. CDR3 length: 14 amino acids. J lost 5 bases, V lost 2 bases, and 6 bases had no gene match. Germline V lookup: CDR1 MNHEY, CDR2 SVGAGI. The CDR3 is CASSYGGEGNEQYF. CDR3 bases: TGTGCCAGCAGTTACGGGGGGGAGGGAAACGAGCAGTACTTC.

The gene calls are TRBV13 and TRBJ2-7; maybe TRBD2 (7 bases). CDR3 length: 15 amino acids. The germline V gene has CDR1 PRHDT and CDR2 FYEKMQ (reference sequence). Trimming removed 5 bases at V and 2 bases at J, with 16 bases between. CDR3 residues: CASSAPARGPYEQYF. The CDR3 DNA is TGTGCCAGCAGCGCACCCGCGCGGGGGCCCTACGAGCAGTACTTC.

This clone has just one count. The V and J genes are TRBV18 and TRBJ2-6; D not resolved. This CDR3 is built from 14 residues. The germline V gene has CDR1 KGHSH and CDR2 LQKENI. The V end lost 2 bases, the J end lost 1 base, and 3 bases lay between the germline ends. CDR3 sequence: CASSPGSGANVLTF. CDR3 sequence (DNA): TGTGCCAGCTCACCAGGTTCTGGGGCCAACGTCCTGACTTTC.

Worth noting for this clone: Other DNA sequences in this specimen translate into the identical CDR3. The rearrangement links TRBV10-1 to TRBJ1-4; D is unresolved. The CDR3 totals 11 residues. From germline, CDR1 is WNHNN and CDR2 SYGVQD (reference sequence). The V and J ends lost 2 bases and 8 bases respectively, with 3 bases between them. The CDR3 reads CASSEGEKLFF. CDR3 DNA sequence: TGCGCCAGCAGTGAGGGCGAAAAACTGTTTTTT.